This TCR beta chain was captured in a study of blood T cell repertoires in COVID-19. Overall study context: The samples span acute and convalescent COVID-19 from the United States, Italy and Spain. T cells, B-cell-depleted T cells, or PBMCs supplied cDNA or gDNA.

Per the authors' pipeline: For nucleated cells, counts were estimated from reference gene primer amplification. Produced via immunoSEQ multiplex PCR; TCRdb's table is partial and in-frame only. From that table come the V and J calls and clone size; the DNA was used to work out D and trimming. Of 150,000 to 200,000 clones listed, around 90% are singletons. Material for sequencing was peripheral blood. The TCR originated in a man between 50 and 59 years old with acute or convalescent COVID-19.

CDR3 DNA: TGCAGTGCTAGTACAGACAGGAGCTCCTACGAGCAGTACGTC. Protein product: CSASTDRSSYEQYV. The rearrangement links TRBV20-1 to TRBJ2-7, with D perhaps matching TRBD1 (6 bases). Germline V gene sequence: CDR1 DFQATT, CDR2 SNEGSKA (reference sequence). The CDR3 loop spans 14 amino acids. The V end was cut by 3 bases, the J end by 0 bases, with 12 bases between.